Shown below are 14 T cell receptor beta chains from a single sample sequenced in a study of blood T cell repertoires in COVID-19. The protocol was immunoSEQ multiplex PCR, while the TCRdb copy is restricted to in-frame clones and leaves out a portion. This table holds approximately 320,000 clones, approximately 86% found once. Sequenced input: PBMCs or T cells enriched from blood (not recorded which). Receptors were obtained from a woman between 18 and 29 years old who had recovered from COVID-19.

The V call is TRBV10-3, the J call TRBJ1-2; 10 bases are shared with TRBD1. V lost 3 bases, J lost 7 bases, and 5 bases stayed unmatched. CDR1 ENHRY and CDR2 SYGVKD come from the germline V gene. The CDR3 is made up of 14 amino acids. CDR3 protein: CAISEGQGVAGYTF. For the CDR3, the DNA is TGTGCCATCAGTGAAGGACAGGGGGTGGCTGGCTACACCTTC.

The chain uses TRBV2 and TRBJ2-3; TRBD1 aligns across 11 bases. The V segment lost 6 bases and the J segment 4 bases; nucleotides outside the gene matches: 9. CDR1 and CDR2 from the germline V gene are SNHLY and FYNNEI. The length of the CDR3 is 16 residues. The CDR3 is CASSGGQGVLADTQYF. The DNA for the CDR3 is TGTGCCAGCAGCGGGGGACAGGGGGTTTTGGCAGATACGCAGTATTTT.

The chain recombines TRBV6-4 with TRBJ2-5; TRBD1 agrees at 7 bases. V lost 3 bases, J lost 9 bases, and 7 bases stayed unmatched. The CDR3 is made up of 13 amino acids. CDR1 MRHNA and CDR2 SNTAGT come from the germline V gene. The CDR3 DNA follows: TGTGCCAGCAGTGAAGGCAGGGGGATGGCCCAGTACTTC. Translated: CASSEGRGMAQYF.

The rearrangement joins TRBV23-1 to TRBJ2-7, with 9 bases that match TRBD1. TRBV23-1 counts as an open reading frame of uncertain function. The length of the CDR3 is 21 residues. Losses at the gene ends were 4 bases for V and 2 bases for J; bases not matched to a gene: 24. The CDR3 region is CASSLRGTVGLSGQGAYEQYF. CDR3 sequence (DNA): TGCGCCAGCAGTCTCCGTGGCACCGTAGGGCTGTCGGGACAGGGAGCCTACGAGCAGTACTTC.

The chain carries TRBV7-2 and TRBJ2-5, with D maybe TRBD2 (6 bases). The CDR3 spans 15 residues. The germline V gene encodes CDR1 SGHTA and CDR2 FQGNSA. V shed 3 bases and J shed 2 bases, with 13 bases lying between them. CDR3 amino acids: CASSFGSGEQETQYF. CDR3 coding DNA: TGTGCCAGCAGCTTTGGTAGCGGTGAACAAGAGACCCAGTACTTC.

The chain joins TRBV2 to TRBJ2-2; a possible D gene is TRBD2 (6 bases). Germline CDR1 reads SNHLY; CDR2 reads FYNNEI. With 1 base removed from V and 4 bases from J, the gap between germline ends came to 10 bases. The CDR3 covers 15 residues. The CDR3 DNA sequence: TGTGCCAGCAGTGAAGACTTGGGGGGCACCGGGGAGCTGTTTTTT. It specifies CASSEDLGGTGELFF. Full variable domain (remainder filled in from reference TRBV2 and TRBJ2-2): EPEVTQTPSHQVTQMGQEVILRCVPISNHLYFYWYRQILGQKVEFLVSFYNNEISEKSEIFDDQFSVERPDGSNFTLKIRSTKLEDSAMYFCASSEDLGGTGELFFGEGSRLTVL.

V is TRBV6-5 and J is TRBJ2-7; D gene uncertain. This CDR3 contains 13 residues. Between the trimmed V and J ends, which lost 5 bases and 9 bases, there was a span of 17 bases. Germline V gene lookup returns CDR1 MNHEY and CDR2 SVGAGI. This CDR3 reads CASSPRVTTGQYF. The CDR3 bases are TGTGCCAGCAGTCCCAGAGTTACTACGGGGCAGTACTTC.

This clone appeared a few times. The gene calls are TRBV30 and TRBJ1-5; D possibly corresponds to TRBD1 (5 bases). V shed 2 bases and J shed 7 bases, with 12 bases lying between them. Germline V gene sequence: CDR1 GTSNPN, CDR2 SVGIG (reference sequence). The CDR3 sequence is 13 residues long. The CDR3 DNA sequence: TGTGCCTGGAGTATGCGGGGGGAGCAGCCCCAGCATTTT. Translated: CAWSMRGEQPQHF.

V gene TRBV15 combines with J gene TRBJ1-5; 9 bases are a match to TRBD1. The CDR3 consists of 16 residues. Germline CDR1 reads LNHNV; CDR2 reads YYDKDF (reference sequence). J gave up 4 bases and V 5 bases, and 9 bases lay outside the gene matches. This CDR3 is CATSGSGTGNNQPQHF. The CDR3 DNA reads TGTGCCACCAGCGGGTCCGGGACAGGGAATAATCAGCCCCAGCATTTT.

The CDR3 loop reads CASSPIGGGGGYTF. In DNA, the CDR3 is TGTGCCAGCAGTCCCATAGGGGGCGGCGGTGGCTACACCTTC. The chain employs TRBV28 and TRBJ1-2; 7 bases match TRBD1. J was trimmed by 7 bases and V by 5 bases; bases with no gene match: 10. The CDR3 has 14 amino acids. Germline lookup yields CDR1 MDHEN and CDR2 SYDVKM.

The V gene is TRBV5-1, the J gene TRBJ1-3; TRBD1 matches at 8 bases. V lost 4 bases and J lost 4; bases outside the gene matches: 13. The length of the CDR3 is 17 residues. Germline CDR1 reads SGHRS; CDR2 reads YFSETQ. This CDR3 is CASSGGTGPFEGNTIYF. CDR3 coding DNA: TGCGCCAGCAGCGGCGGGACAGGCCCTTTCGAAGGAAACACCATATATTTT.

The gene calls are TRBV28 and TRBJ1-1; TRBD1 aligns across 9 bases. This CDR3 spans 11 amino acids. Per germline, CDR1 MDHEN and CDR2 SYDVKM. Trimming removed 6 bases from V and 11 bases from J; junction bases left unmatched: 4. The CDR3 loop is CASRLQGAAFF. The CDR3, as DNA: TGTGCCAGCAGGTTACAGGGGGCCGCTTTCTTT.

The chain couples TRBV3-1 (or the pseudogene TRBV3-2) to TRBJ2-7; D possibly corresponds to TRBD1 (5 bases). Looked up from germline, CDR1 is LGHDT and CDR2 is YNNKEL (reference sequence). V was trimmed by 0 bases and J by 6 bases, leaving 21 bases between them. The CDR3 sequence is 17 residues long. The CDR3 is CASSQERSIGHPTEQYF. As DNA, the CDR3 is TGTGCCAGCAGCCAAGAAAGGTCCATCGGACATCCTACCGAGCAGTACTTC.

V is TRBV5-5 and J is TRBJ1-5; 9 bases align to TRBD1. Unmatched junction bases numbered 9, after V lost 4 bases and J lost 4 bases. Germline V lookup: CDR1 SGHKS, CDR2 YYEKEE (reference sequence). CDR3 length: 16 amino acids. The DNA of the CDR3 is TGTGCCAGCAGCCGAACCGGGACAGGGAGAAATCAGCCCCAGCATTTT. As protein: CASSRTGTGRNQPQHF.